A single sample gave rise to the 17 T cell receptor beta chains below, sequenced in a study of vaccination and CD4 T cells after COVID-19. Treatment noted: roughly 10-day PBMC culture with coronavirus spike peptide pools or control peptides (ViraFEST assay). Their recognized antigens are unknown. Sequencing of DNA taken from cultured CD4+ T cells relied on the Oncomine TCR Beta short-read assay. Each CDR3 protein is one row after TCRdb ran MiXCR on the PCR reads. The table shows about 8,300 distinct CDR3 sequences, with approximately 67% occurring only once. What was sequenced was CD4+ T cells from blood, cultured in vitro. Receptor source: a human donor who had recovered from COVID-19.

The CDR3 protein is CASSLSGTDYGEQYF. The CDR3 DNA reads TGTGCCAGCAGCTTGTCTGGGACAGACTACGGAGAGCAGTACTTC. The rearrangement joins TRBV7-9 to TRBJ2-7; 7 bases map to TRBD1. CDR1 and CDR2 from the germline V gene are SEHNR and FQNEAQ (reference sequence). V was pared by 3 bases and J by 7 bases, with 12 bases of the junction left unmatched. The CDR3 runs to 15 residues.

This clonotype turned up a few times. The CDR3 bases are TGCAGTGCTAGTGCTCCAGGAACAGGGGATACCCAAGAGACCCAGTACTTC. Protein product: CSASAPGTGDTQETQYF. This chain uses TRBV20-1 with TRBJ2-5, with 7 bases lining up with TRBD1. The CDR3 spans 17 residues. The ends lost 3 bases at V and 1 base at J; junction bases unmatched: 14. Germline assignment: CDR1 DFQATT and CDR2 SNEGSKA (reference sequence).

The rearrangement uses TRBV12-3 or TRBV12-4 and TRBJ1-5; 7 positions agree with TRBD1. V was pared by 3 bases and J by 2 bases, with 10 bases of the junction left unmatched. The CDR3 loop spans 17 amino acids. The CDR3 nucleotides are TGTGCCAGCAGTTTCGTCGGCCACACAGGGGGCAATCAGCCCCAGCATTTT. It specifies CASSFVGHTGGNQPQHF.

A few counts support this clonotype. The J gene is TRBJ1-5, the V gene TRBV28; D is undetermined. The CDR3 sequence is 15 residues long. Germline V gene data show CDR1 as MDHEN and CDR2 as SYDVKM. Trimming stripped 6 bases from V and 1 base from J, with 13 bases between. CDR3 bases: TGTGCCAGCAGCCCCCCGACGGGGAGCAATCAGCCCCAGCATTTT. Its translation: CASSPPTGSNQPQHF.

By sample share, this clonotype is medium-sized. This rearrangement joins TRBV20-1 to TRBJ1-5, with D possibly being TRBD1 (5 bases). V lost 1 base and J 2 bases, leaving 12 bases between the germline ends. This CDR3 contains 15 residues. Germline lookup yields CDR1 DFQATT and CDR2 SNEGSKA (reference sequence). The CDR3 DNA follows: TGCAGTGCTAGAGTGGGGGGGATGGGCAATCAGCCCCAGCATTTT. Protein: CSARVGGMGNQPQHF.

In nucleotides, the CDR3 is TGTGCCAGCAGGGCCTGGACCGGGGAGCTGTTTTTT. This gives the protein CASRAWTGELFF. The chain links TRBV12-3 or TRBV12-4 to TRBJ2-2; unclear D gene. The CDR3 spans 12 residues. V gave up 6 bases and J gave up 5 bases, with 7 bases separating them.

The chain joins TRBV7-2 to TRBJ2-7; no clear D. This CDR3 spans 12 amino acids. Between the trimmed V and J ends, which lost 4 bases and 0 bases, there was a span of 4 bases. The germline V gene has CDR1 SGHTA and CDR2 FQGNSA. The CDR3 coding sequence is TGTGCCAGCAGCTCGAGCTCCTACGAGCAGTACTTC. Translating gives CASSSSSYEQYF.

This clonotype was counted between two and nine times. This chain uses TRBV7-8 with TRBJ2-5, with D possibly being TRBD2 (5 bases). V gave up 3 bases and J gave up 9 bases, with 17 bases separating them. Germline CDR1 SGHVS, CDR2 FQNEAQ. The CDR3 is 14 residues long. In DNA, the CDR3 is TGTGCCAGCAGCTTCTCGGACTCTTCGTCGGCCCAGTACTTC. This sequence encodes CASSFSDSSSAQYF. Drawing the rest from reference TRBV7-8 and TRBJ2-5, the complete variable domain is GAGVSQSPRYKVAKRGQDVALRCDPISGHVSLFWYQQALGQGPEFLTYFQNEAQLDKSGLPSDRFFAERPEGSVSTLKIQRTQQEDSAVYLCASSFSDSSSAQYFGPGTRLLVL.

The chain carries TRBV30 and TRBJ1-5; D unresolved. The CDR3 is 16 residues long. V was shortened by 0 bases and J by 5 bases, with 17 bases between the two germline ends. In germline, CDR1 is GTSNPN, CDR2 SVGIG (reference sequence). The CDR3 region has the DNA TGTGCCTGGAGTGTATTCGGACCCCCTGGGGATCAGCCCCAGCATTTT. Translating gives CAWSVFGPPGDQPQHF.

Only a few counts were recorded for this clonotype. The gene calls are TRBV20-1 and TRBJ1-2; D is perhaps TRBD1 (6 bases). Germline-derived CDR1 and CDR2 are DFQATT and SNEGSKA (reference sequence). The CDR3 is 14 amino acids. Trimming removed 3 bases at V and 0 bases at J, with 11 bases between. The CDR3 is CSASGGGPNYGYTF. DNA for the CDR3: TGCAGTGCTAGCGGTGGGGGCCCTAACTATGGCTACACCTTC.

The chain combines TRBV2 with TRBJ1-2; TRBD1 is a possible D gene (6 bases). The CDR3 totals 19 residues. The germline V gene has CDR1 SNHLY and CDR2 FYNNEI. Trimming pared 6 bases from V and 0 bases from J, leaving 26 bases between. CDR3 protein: CASSPPMGALDRSNYGYTF. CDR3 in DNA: TGTGCCAGCAGCCCACCTATGGGGGCCCTGGACAGATCTAACTATGGCTACACCTTC.

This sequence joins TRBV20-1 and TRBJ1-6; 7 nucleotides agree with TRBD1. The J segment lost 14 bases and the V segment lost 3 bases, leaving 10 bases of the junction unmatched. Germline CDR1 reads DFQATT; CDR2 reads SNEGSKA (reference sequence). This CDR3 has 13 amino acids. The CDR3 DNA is TGCAGTGCTAGCCCCGGCCAGGGGGTAGCCCTCCACTTT. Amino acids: CSASPGQGVALHF.

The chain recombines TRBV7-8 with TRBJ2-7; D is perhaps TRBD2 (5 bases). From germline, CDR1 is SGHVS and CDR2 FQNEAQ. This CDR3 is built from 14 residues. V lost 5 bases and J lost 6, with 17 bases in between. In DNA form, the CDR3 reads TGTGCCAGCAGCAGCCTCTCGGCTAGCTCCGAGCAGTACTTC. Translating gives CASSSLSASSEQYF.

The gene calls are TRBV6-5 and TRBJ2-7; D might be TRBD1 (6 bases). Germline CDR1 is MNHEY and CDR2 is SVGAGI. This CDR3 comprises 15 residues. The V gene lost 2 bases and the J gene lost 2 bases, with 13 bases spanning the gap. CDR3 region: CASSYRDTEPYEQYF. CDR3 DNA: TGTGCCAGCAGTTACCGGGACACTGAACCCTACGAGCAGTACTTC.

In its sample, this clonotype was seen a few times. CDR3 region: CASSPPTGGPYGYTF. The CDR3 DNA sequence: TGTGCCAGCAGCCCCCCGACAGGGGGCCCCTATGGCTACACCTTC. The V and J genes are TRBV7-9 and TRBJ1-2; TRBD1 matches at 10 bases. CDR3 length: 15 residues. Trimming removed 5 bases from V and 4 bases from J; junction bases left unmatched: 7. Germline CDR1 is SEHNR and CDR2 is FQNEAQ (reference sequence).

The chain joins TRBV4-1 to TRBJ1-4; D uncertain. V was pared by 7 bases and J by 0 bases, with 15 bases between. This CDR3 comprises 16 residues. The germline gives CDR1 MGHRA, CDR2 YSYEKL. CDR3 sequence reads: CASTGGRGATNEKLFF. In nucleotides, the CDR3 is TGCGCCAGCACCGGTGGGCGCGGTGCAACTAATGAAAAACTGTTTTTT.

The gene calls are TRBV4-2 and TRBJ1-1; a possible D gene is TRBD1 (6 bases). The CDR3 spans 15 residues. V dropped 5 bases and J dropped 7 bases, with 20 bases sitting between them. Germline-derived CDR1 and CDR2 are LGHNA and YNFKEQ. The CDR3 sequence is CASSSFHGGAGEAFF. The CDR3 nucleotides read TGTGCCAGCAGCTCCTTTCACGGGGGGGCGGGTGAAGCTTTCTTT.